The clone carrying this T cell receptor beta chain occurred many times. Its target is unknown. CDR3 length: 14 amino acids. Looked up from germline, CDR1 is DFQATT and CDR2 is SNEGSKA (reference sequence). V shed 6 bases, J shed 1 base, and the junction held 8 bases outside the gene matches. The data were taken from a study of metastatic and nonmetastatic thyroid tumors. Whole-study context: Malignant and benign thyroid patients had repertoires compared in peripheral blood and tumor or nodule tissue.

Patients underwent thyroid surgery, and none had received any treatment before it. Notes on the study in general: The reported finding was significantly higher TCR beta diversity in malignant thyroid tumors relative to benign nodules, in blood and tumor.

Original processing notes: Variation in CDR3 across clinicopathological groups served as the basis for constructing a distant-metastasis classifier in papillary thyroid cancer. With MiXCR, TCRdb reprocessed the PCR reads. Here the V and J calls rest on TCRdb's processing, not on the authors' analysis. Counted here are roughly 35,000 clones, less than 20% occurring once; the ten biggest clones make up 3.4%. The sequence came from a female donor with papillary thyroid cancer or a benign thyroid nodule (not recorded which). Some clones in this sample may be carry-over from other donors' samples. The gene calls are TRBV20-1 and TRBJ1-1, with TRBD1 matching 7 bases. The sequencing sample was made of blood. The CDR3 bases are TGCAGTGCGTTCAAGGGACAGCAGAACACTGAAGCTTTCTTT. Translated: CSAFKGQQNTEAFF.